This TCR beta chain was identified in a study of CD8 T cells in Susac syndrome. CDR1 is MGHDK and CDR2 is SYGVNS in the germline V gene. V dropped 9 bases and J dropped 2; count of bases not matched to a gene: 12. This CDR3 region has 16 residues. Random hexamers were used to reverse transcribe the RNA input (0.5 to 1 ug). The amplification used immunoSEQ multiplex PCR on TCR beta CDR3; it spanned 54 Vbeta and 13 Jbeta. MiXCR, run by TCRdb on the immunoSEQ multiplex PCR reads, gives a single entry per CDR3 protein. There are 65,000 to 90,000 distinct CDR3 sequences in the sample; around 96% occur only once, and 0.35% to 0.5% lies in the top ten. TCR beta from blood CD8+ and CD4+ T cells was sequenced.

Material for sequencing was CD8+ T cells from PBMCs. The chain employs TRBV25-1 and TRBJ2-7; 11 nucleotides match TRBD2. This TCR was sampled from a human donor with multiple sclerosis. Here the CDR3 DNA reads TGTGCCAGTAAGACTAGCGGGGCAACCACCCCCTACGAGCAGTACTTC. As protein: CASKTSGATTPYEQYF.